The 16 T cell receptor beta chains given below trace back to one sample, sequenced in a study of shared clonotypes between healthy human individuals. This table comes from immunoSEQ multiplex PCR, and its TCRdb copy is limited to in-frame clones, with some not included. The sample has some 800,000 clones; approximately 92% are singletons. CD45RO-negative, CCR7-positively selected cells formed the naive CD8 fraction, excluding terminally differentiated effector memory CD45RA+ cells. The sequenced sample consisted of naive CD8+ T cells sorted from blood. These receptors all stem from a man under 40 in good health.

The chain has TRBV14 and TRBJ1-3; D gene unclear. Germline CDR1 reads SGHDN; CDR2 reads FVKESK. The V end lost 0 bases, the J end lost 4 bases, and 13 bases lay between the germline ends. The CDR3 covers 16 residues. In DNA form, the CDR3 reads TGTGCCAGCAGCCAAGATCAAGGATTCGGCGGAAACACCATATATTTT. It translates to CASSQDQGFGGNTIYF.

This chain connects TRBV6-5 to TRBJ2-1, with 7 bases that match TRBD2. Trimming took 4 bases from V and 9 from J; bases not matched to a gene: 9. CDR3 size: 14 residues. The germline V gene has CDR1 MNHEY and CDR2 SVGAGI. CDR3 sequence reads: CASSWDYARGEQFF. In nucleotides, the CDR3 is TGTGCCAGCAGTTGGGACTACGCCCGCGGTGAGCAGTTCTTC.

The rearrangement links TRBV10-2 to TRBJ2-1, with D possibly being TRBD2 (5 bases). This CDR3 contains 14 residues. Germline lookup yields CDR1 WSHSY and CDR2 SAAADI. V was cut by 7 bases and J by 5 bases, with 15 bases left in between. In DNA, the CDR3 is TGCGCCAGCACCCTCTGGACGGGGAACAATGAGCAGTTCTTC. Translating gives CASTLWTGNNEQFF.

The chain links TRBV7-2 to TRBJ1-2; 11 bases fit TRBD1. With 1 base clipped from V and 8 bases from J, the junction kept 6 bases outside the gene matches. Germline CDR1 is SGHTA and CDR2 is FQGNSA. The CDR3 is 15 residues long. CDR3 in amino acids: CASSLGLDRGLGYTF. The CDR3 nucleotides read TGTGCCAGCAGCTTAGGGTTGGACAGGGGGCTCGGCTACACCTTC. The full variable domain, in which reference TRBV7-2 and TRBJ1-2 provide the parts outside the CDR3, is GAGVSQSPSNKVTEKGKDVELRCDPISGHTALYWYRQSLGQGLEFLIYFQGNSAPDKSGLPSDRFSAERTGGSVSTLTIQRTQQEDSAVYLCASSLGLDRGLGYTFGSGTRLTVV.

Turning to this clone: This CDR3 is also generated by other DNA sequences in the sample. The CDR3 sequence is CASREAGNEQFF. CDR3 DNA: TGTGCCAGCAGAGAAGCGGGGAATGAGCAGTTCTTC. The chain combines TRBV27 with TRBJ2-1, with TRBD2 identical over 7 bases. V shed 6 bases and J 7 bases; nucleotides not matched to a gene: 3. From germline, CDR1 is MNHEY and CDR2 SMNVEV (reference sequence). The CDR3 loop spans 12 amino acids.

The J gene is TRBJ2-1, the V gene TRBV18; the match to TRBD2 covers 8 bases. CDR1 KGHSH and CDR2 LQKENI come from the germline V gene. Germline trimming cut 1 base from V and 7 bases from J; bases unmatched to any gene: 9. The CDR3 loop spans 16 amino acids. In DNA, the CDR3 is TGTGCCAGCTCACCACTTCGGGGCGGGAGGCTAAATGAGCAGTTCTTC. The encoded protein is CASSPLRGGRLNEQFF.

This clone was observed a few times. The genes are TRBV7-6 and TRBJ2-7; D not resolved. CDR1 is SGHVS, CDR2 FNYEAQ, per germline. Trimming took 4 bases from V and 2 from J, leaving 15 bases between them. This CDR3 is 15 amino acids long. The CDR3 region has the DNA TGTGCCAGCAGCTCACTGGATCGTACCGCCTACGAGCAGTACTTC. Translating it yields CASSSLDRTAYEQYF.

The chain uses TRBV27 and TRBJ2-3; D is perhaps TRBD2 (5 bases). The CDR3 sequence is 17 residues long. Germline V gene sequence: CDR1 MNHEY, CDR2 SMNVEV (reference sequence). Between the trimmed V and J ends, which lost 2 bases and 3 bases, there was a span of 18 bases. The CDR3 DNA is TGTGCCAGCAGTTTACGTCCCTCCGGGATAGGAACAGATACGCAGTATTTT. Its protein is CASSLRPSGIGTDTQYF.

This clone was seen a handful of times. The J gene is TRBJ1-1, the V gene TRBV9; D is ambiguous. The CDR3 is made up of 11 amino acids. Trimming shortened V by 4 bases and J by 5 bases, and 6 bases separated the two germline ends. In germline, CDR1 is SGDLS, CDR2 YYNGEE. The DNA of the CDR3 is TGTGCCAGCAGCTCCGCGACTGAAGCTTTCTTT. Residues: CASSSATEAFF.

This clone was seen just once. The rearrangement joins TRBV4-1 to TRBJ2-7; D is unclear. Germline CDR1 MGHRA, CDR2 YSYEKL. CDR3 length: 13 amino acids. V gave up 2 bases and J gave up 3 bases, with 8 bases separating them. CDR3 loop: CASSQTHLYEQYF. The CDR3 bases are TGCGCCAGCAGCCAAACTCATCTCTACGAGCAGTACTTC.

The rearrangement joins TRBV6-1 to TRBJ2-1; D not resolved. CDR3 length equals 15 residues. Trimming removed 7 bases from V and 0 bases from J, with 13 bases in between. Germline V lookup: CDR1 MNHNS, CDR2 SASEGT. The DNA for the CDR3 is TGTGCCAGCACCCCAGACCTGAGCTCCTACAATGAGCAGTTCTTC. This encodes CASTPDLSSYNEQFF.

This chain uses TRBV28 with TRBJ1-2; 10 bases line up with TRBD1. Germline assignment: CDR1 MDHEN and CDR2 SYDVKM. V was pared by 5 bases and J by 7 bases, with 16 bases of the junction left unmatched. There are 17 residues in the CDR3. The CDR3 protein is CASSQPGTGALGFGYTF. The CDR3 DNA reads TGTGCCAGCAGTCAACCCGGGACAGGGGCACTAGGATTTGGCTACACCTTC.

This clone has more than one count but fewer than ten. The chain combines TRBV2 with TRBJ1-5, with TRBD1 matching 9 bases. The CDR3 loop spans 15 amino acids. Per germline, CDR1 SNHLY and CDR2 FYNNEI. J lost 6 bases, V lost 1 base, and 4 bases had no gene match. CDR3 coding DNA: TGTGCCAGCAGTGAAGGCGACAGGGGGATTCAGCCCCAGCATTTT. The encoded protein is CASSEGDRGIQPQHF.

This chain joins TRBV13 and TRBJ2-7, with a possible D match to TRBD2 (5 bases). Germline loops: CDR1 PRHDT, CDR2 FYEKMQ (reference sequence). V was cut by 5 bases and J by 2 bases, with 13 bases left in between. The CDR3 extends over 14 amino acids. CDR3 sequence (DNA): TGTGCCAGCAGCGACGGACTGTCAACCTACGAGCAGTACTTC. It specifies CASSDGLSTYEQYF.

The chain recombines TRBV7-9 with TRBJ2-1, with 10 bases lining up with TRBD2. J gave up 9 bases and V 3 bases, and 8 bases lay outside the gene matches. The CDR3 runs 15 residues. Per the germline V gene, CDR1 is SEHNR and CDR2 is FQNEAQ (reference sequence). The chain's CDR3 is CASSFSGRSGGEQFF. The CDR3 DNA reads as TGTGCCAGCAGCTTTAGCGGGAGGTCGGGGGGTGAGCAGTTCTTC.

This clone was seen a single time. V usage is TRBV7-9 and J usage is TRBJ2-7, with TRBD2 matching over 9 bases. J gave up 0 bases and V 4 bases, and 13 bases lay outside the gene matches. The length of the CDR3 is 18 residues. The germline CDR1 and CDR2 sequences are SEHNR and FQNEAQ (reference sequence). CDR3 in DNA: TGTGCCAGCAGCTCAGGGATACTGACTAGCGGCAGCTCCTACGAGCAGTACTTC. Translating it yields CASSSGILTSGSSYEQYF.